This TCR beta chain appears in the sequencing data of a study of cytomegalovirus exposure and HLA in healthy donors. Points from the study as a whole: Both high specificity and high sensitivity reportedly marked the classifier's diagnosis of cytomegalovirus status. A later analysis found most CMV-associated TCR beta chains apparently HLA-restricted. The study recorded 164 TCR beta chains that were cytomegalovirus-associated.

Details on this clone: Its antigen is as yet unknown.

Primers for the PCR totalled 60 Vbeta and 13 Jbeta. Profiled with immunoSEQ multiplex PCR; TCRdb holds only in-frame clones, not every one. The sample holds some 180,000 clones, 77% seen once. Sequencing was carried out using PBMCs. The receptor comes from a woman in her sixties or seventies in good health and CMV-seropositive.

The CDR3 region is CASSFSLSYEQYF. The CDR3 DNA is TGTGCCAGCAGTTTTTCCCTATCCTACGAGCAGTACTTC. This chain joins TRBV27 and TRBJ2-7; D gene unclear. V was pared by 3 bases and J by 1 base, with 7 bases between. Germline CDR1 reads MNHEY; CDR2 reads SMNVEV (reference sequence). The CDR3 consists of 13 residues.